The 27 T cell receptor beta chains given below trace back to one sample, sequenced in a study of response to subunit inactivated influenza vaccine. TCRdb re-derived calls from the RT-PCR reads in MiXCR, one entry per CDR3 protein. The data show about 540,000 distinct CDR3 sequences, with approximately 20% seen just once and about 3% held by the top ten. In addition, the sample was reused for a study of T cells expressing NK-cell markers. That paper notes: 5'RACE template switching with UMIs produced the TCR beta cDNA.

The sequences come from CD4+ T cells sorted from PBMCs, collected about 13 days after vaccination. Receptor source: a man aged 50 to 60 who received an inactivated influenza vaccine.

This clonotype came up a few times. CDR3 DNA sequence: TGTGCCACCAGTGAGCTGACAGGGAGTGGCTACACCTTC. It codes for CATSELTGSGYTF. The V call is TRBV24-1, the J call TRBJ1-2; 7 bases map to TRBD1. Per germline, CDR1 KGHDR and CDR2 SFDVKD. The CDR3 is 13 amino acids. Losses at the gene ends were 4 bases for V and 7 bases for J; bases not matched to a gene: 5.

The J gene is TRBJ1-6, the V gene TRBV20-1, with D possibly being TRBD1 (5 bases). CDR1 and CDR2 (germline): DFQATT, SNEGSKA (reference sequence). The CDR3 contains 16 residues. V lost 4 bases and J lost 6, with 19 bases in between. The chain's CDR3 is CSATEPTASLNSPLHF. CDR3 bases: TGCAGTGCTACCGAACCGACAGCGTCCCTTAATTCACCCCTCCACTTT.

J is TRBJ1-1 and V is TRBV7-9; maybe TRBD1 (5 bases). The CDR3 is made up of 14 amino acids. The V gene lost 3 bases and the J gene lost 4 bases, with 12 bases spanning the gap. Germline V gene lookup returns CDR1 SEHNR and CDR2 FQNEAQ (reference sequence). For the CDR3, the DNA is TGTGCCAGCAGCTTTGGCGCAGGGCGCACTGAAGCTTTCTTT. Protein sequence: CASSFGAGRTEAFF.

There are a few counts of this clonotype. The chain recombines TRBV20-1 with TRBJ2-3, with D perhaps being TRBD1 or TRBD2 (5 bases each). The CDR3 extends over 15 amino acids. The germline gives CDR1 DFQATT, CDR2 SNEGSKA (reference sequence). With 1 base removed from V and 2 bases from J, the gap between germline ends came to 13 bases. This chain's CDR3 is CSARGGRGATDTQYF. CDR3 DNA: TGCAGTGCTAGAGGAGGACGGGGCGCCACAGATACGCAGTATTTT.

Only a few counts were recorded for this clonotype. The chain links TRBV11-2 to TRBJ1-2, with D possibly being TRBD1 (5 bases). CDR1 and CDR2 from the germline V gene are SGHAT and FQNNGV. CDR3 length equals 14 residues. The V and J ends lost 4 bases and 11 bases respectively, with 20 bases between them. CDR3 sequence: CASSSGRAFRDYTF. DNA of the CDR3: TGTGCCAGCAGCTCGGGCAGGGCGTTTAGGGATTACACCTTC.

The genes are TRBV4-2 and TRBJ2-1; perhaps TRBD1 as D (7 bases). Germline CDR1 is LGHNA and CDR2 is YNFKEQ. There are 16 residues in the CDR3. The V gene lost 3 bases and the J gene lost 4 bases, with 16 bases spanning the gap. The CDR3 DNA sequence: TGTGCCAGCAGCCAGGAAAGACAGGGACTTTACAATGAGCAGTTCTTC. This translates into CASSQERQGLYNEQFF.

The chain uses TRBV7-2 and TRBJ1-5; D uncertain. Germline V gives CDR1 SGHTA, CDR2 FQGNSA. The V and J ends lost 5 bases and 4 bases respectively, with 9 bases between them. The CDR3 extends over 13 amino acids. In nucleotides, the CDR3 is TGTGCCAGCAGCGCGGAACTTAATCAGCCCCAGCATTTT. It is translated as CASSAELNQPQHF.

This clonotype was observed a few times. The chain joins TRBV2 to TRBJ1-6, with 10 nucleotides matching TRBD1. Germline CDR1 SNHLY, CDR2 FYNNEI. V was clipped by 7 bases and J by 6 bases; unmatched bases: 6. The CDR3 is 15 residues long. The CDR3, as DNA: TGTGCCAGCAATGACAGGGGGCAGTTTAATTCACCCCTCCACTTT. Its translation is CASNDRGQFNSPLHF.

This chain uses TRBV12-3 or TRBV12-4 with TRBJ2-5; maybe TRBD2 (5 bases). This CDR3 is built from 15 residues. The V gene lost 5 bases and the J gene lost 5 bases, with 18 bases spanning the gap. CDR3 sequence: CASSQPGLRRETQYF. DNA for the CDR3: TGTGCCAGCAGTCAACCGGGTCTCCGGAGGGAGACCCAGTACTTC.

This clonotype was found many times. The gene calls are TRBV11-2 and TRBJ1-4; D is unclear. V dropped 3 bases and J dropped 6 bases, with 11 bases sitting between them. Germline loops: CDR1 SGHAT, CDR2 FQNNGV. CDR3 size: 14 residues. The CDR3 coding sequence is TGTGCCAGCAGCTTTGGGTTAAGGGATGAAAAACTGTTTTTT. Its translation: CASSFGLRDEKLFF. The full variable domain, completed using reference TRBV11-2 and TRBJ1-4, is EAGVAQSPRYKIIEKRQSVAFWCNPISGHATLYWYQQILGQGPKLLIQFQNNGVVDDSQLPKDRFSAERLKGVDSTLKIQPAKLEDSAVYLCASSFGLRDEKLFFGSGTQLSVL.

This clonotype was seen many times. The chain is built from TRBV5-1 and TRBJ2-3, with unresolved D. The CDR3 totals 14 residues. CDR1 and CDR2 from the germline V gene are SGHRS and YFSETQ. V lost 3 bases and J lost 0, with 8 bases in between. Written as DNA, the CDR3 is TGCGCCAGCAGCTCTATAGGGAGCACAGATACGCAGTATTTT. This gives the protein CASSSIGSTDTQYF.

This clonotype has just a few counts. V is TRBV5-5 and J is TRBJ1-1; TRBD1 matches 8 bases. V lost 4 bases and J lost 4; bases outside the gene matches: 12. Germline V gives CDR1 SGHKS, CDR2 YYEKEE (reference sequence). The CDR3 is 16 amino acids. CDR3 in DNA: TGTGCCAGCAGCGTGGGTCAGGGGGCGTTCGGCACTGAAGCTTTCTTT. Its translation: CASSVGQGAFGTEAFF.

The gene calls are TRBV5-6 and TRBJ2-2; D gene ambiguous. With 4 bases removed from V and 6 bases from J, the gap between germline ends came to 13 bases. CDR3 length equals 14 residues. Germline lookup yields CDR1 SGHDT and CDR2 YYEEEE. In DNA, the CDR3 is TGTGCCAGCAGCACCCCCGTGAGATCCGGGGAGCTGTTTTTT. Its protein is CASSTPVRSGELFF.

In its sample, this clonotype was seen a few times. V gene TRBV12-3 or TRBV12-4 combines with J gene TRBJ2-7, with TRBD1 matching over 7 bases. CDR3 length equals 12 residues. The trim removed 4 bases at V and 6 bases at J, leaving 3 bases unmatched. CDR3 in DNA: TGTGCCAGCAGTTCTGCAGGGGGCGAGCAGTACTTC. It codes for CASSSAGGEQYF.

This chain links TRBV5-1 with TRBJ2-1, with 7 bases matching TRBD2. The CDR3 spans 16 residues. The V gene end was trimmed by 4 bases and the J gene end by 0 bases; junction bases not matched to a gene: 7. Germline CDR1 SGHRS, CDR2 YFSETQ. The CDR3: CASSGQGGSSYNEQFF. CDR3 coding DNA: TGCGCCAGCAGCGGGCAGGGCGGGAGCTCCTACAATGAGCAGTTCTTC. The full variable domain, its missing parts supplied by reference TRBV5-1 and TRBJ2-1, is KAGVTQTPRYLIKTRGQQVTLSCSPISGHRSVSWYQQTPGQGLQFLFEYFSETQRNKGNFPGRFSGRQFSNSRSEMNVSTLELGDSALYLCASSGQGGSSYNEQFFGPGTRLTVL.

The V and J genes are TRBV6-1 and TRBJ2-1, with TRBD2 matching 14 bases. Germline V gene data show CDR1 as MNHNS and CDR2 as SASEGT. The CDR3 length is 19 residues. V dropped 6 bases and J dropped 1; count of bases not matched to a gene: 11. CDR3 sequence reads: CASRGTGTSGSLSYNEQFF. The CDR3 DNA is TGTGCCAGCAGGGGGACCGGGACTAGCGGGAGTTTATCCTACAATGAGCAGTTCTTC.

This clonotype was seen a handful of times. This rearrangement joins TRBV20-1 to TRBJ2-7; the D is unclear. Germline V gene sequence: CDR1 DFQATT, CDR2 SNEGSKA (reference sequence). V lost 0 bases and J 3 bases, leaving 9 bases between the germline ends. This CDR3 has 13 amino acids. Here the CDR3 reads CSARESSYYEQYF. CDR3 DNA: TGCAGTGCTAGAGAAAGCAGCTACTACGAGCAGTACTTC.

This clonotype was observed a few times. The chain combines TRBV5-6 with TRBJ2-1; TRBD1 aligns across 8 bases. CDR1 is SGHDT and CDR2 is YYEEEE in the germline V gene. V shed 1 base and J 14 bases; nucleotides not matched to a gene: 5. This CDR3 is 12 amino acids long. The CDR3, as DNA: TGTGCCAGCAGCTTGACCGGACAGGGCAAGTTCTTC. It yields the protein CASSLTGQGKFF.

This clonotype has more than one count but fewer than ten. This rearrangement joins TRBV12-3 or TRBV12-4 to TRBJ2-3; 7 bases are a match to TRBD2. V shed 5 bases and J 5 bases; nucleotides not matched to a gene: 13. CDR3 length: 16 residues. CDR3 nucleotide sequence: TGTGCCAGCAGTCCCCGGGGCTCCACGGGAGGAGATACGCAGTATTTT. This codes for CASSPRGSTGGDTQYF.

The chain combines TRBV12-3 or TRBV12-4 with TRBJ1-1, with D possibly being TRBD1 (5 bases). This CDR3 is built from 17 residues. Trimming stripped 6 bases from V and 5 bases from J, with 25 bases between. As DNA, the CDR3 is TGTGCCAGCAGCCAGGAAGTGGCAGGGCCCACGGGGACTGAAGCTTTCTTT. It is translated as CASSQEVAGPTGTEAFF.

The V and J genes are TRBV10-3 and TRBJ2-7; no reliable D call. CDR1 and CDR2 from the germline V gene are ENHRY and SYGVKD. The CDR3 loop spans 12 amino acids. Between the trimmed V and J ends, which lost 3 bases and 6 bases, there was a span of 9 bases. CDR3 loop: CAISESASEQYF. The CDR3 DNA follows: TGTGCCATCAGTGAATCGGCCTCCGAGCAGTACTTC.

The chain has TRBV4-2 and TRBJ2-3; a possible D gene is TRBD2 (5 bases). The CDR3 spans 14 residues. Germline V gives CDR1 LGHNA, CDR2 YNFKEQ. V lost 3 bases and J 4 bases, leaving 11 bases between the germline ends. CDR3 coding DNA: TGTGCCAGCAGCCATCCTCAGAGGGCAGATACGCAGTATTTT. Encoded protein: CASSHPQRADTQYF.

This clonotype was recorded a few times. V usage is TRBV28 and J usage is TRBJ2-7; D is unresolved. Trimming stripped 10 bases from V and 4 bases from J, with 23 bases between. This CDR3 has 15 amino acids. The germline V gene has CDR1 MDHEN and CDR2 SYDVKM. In DNA form, the CDR3 reads TGTGCCACCCACCCGGCAGGCTTCATTTCGTACGAGCAGTACTTC. This encodes CATHPAGFISYEQYF.

This clonotype has a handful of counts. The chain uses TRBV18 and TRBJ2-7; unclear D gene. CDR1 and CDR2 (germline): KGHSH, LQKENI. Trimming pared 2 bases from V and 5 bases from J, leaving 10 bases between. The CDR3 has 13 amino acids. CDR3 in amino acids: CASSPSRSNEQYF. CDR3 DNA: TGTGCCAGCTCACCAAGTCGGTCAAACGAGCAGTACTTC.

The chain couples TRBV15 to TRBJ2-7, with 9 bases fitting TRBD1. The CDR3 loop spans 13 amino acids. Germline CDR1 is LNHNV and CDR2 is YYDKDF (reference sequence). The V segment lost 5 bases and the J segment 9 bases; nucleotides outside the gene matches: 8. CDR3 DNA: TGTGCCACCAGCGGGATACTGACAGGGGGGCAGTACTTC. It encodes CATSGILTGGQYF.

This clonotype occurred a few times. V gene TRBV6-2 or TRBV6-3 combines with J gene TRBJ2-1; D is possibly TRBD2 (7 bases). Trimming removed 6 bases from V and 2 bases from J, with 14 bases in between. Germline lookup yields CDR1 MNHEY and CDR2 SVGEGT. This CDR3 is 15 amino acids long. The CDR3 DNA sequence: TGTGCCAGCAGGAAGGGGGGGGAAACCTACAATGAGCAGTTCTTC. Its protein is CASRKGGETYNEQFF.

The chain is built from TRBV15 and TRBJ2-7, with 8 bases lining up with TRBD2. There are 14 residues in the CDR3. Germline V gene lookup returns CDR1 LNHNV and CDR2 YYDKDF (reference sequence). V lost 5 bases and J lost 3; bases outside the gene matches: 6. CDR3 residues: CATSGAGVGYEQYF. DNA for the CDR3: TGTGCCACCAGCGGAGCGGGAGTGGGCTACGAGCAGTACTTC.